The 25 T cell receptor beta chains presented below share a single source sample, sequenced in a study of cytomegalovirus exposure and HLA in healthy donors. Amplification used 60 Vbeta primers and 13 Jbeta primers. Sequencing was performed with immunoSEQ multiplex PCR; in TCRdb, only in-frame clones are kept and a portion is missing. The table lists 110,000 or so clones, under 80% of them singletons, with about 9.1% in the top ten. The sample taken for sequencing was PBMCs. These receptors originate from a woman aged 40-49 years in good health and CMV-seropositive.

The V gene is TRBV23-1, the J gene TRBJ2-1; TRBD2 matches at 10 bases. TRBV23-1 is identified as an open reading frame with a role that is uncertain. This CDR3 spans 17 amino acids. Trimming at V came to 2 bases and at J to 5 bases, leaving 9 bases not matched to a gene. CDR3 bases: TGCGCCAGCAGTCAAACCCTGAGCGGGAGGGCCGACAATGAGCAGTTCTTC. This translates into CASSQTLSGRADNEQFF.

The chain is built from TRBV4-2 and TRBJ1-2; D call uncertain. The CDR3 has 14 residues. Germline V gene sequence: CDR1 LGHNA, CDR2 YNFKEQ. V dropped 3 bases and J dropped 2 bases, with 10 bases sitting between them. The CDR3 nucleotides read TGTGCCAGCAGCCAGACTCGTAGCAACTATGGCTACACCTTC. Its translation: CASSQTRSNYGYTF.

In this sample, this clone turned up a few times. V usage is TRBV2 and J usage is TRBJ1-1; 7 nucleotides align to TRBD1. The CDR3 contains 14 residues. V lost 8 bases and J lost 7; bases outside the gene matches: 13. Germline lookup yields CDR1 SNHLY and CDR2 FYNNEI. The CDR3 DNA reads TGTGCCAGCGGTAGGGACAGTGGGAACCTTGAAGCTTTCTTT. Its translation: CASGRDSGNLEAFF.

CDR3 DNA: TGTGCCAGCAGTGAAGGCGGATGGGGGGACTACTCCTACGAGCAGTACTTC. Translating gives CASSEGGWGDYSYEQYF. The chain is built from TRBV2 and TRBJ2-7; 7 nucleotides match TRBD2. Trimming at V came to 1 base and at J to 0 bases, leaving 9 bases not matched to a gene. Germline V gives CDR1 SNHLY, CDR2 FYNNEI. The CDR3 spans 17 residues.

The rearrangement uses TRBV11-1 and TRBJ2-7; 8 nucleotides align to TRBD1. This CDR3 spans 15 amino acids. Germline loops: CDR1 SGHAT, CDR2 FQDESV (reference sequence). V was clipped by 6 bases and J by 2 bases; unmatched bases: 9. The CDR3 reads CASRQTTGVAYEQYF. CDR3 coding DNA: TGTGCCAGCAGACAGACGACAGGGGTAGCCTACGAGCAGTACTTC.

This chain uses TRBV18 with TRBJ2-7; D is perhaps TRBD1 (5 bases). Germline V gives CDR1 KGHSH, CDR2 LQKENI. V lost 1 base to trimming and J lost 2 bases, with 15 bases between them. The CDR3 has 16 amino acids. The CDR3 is CASSPQQGFNPYEQYF. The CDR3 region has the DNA TGTGCCAGCTCACCACAGCAGGGTTTTAACCCCTACGAGCAGTACTTC.

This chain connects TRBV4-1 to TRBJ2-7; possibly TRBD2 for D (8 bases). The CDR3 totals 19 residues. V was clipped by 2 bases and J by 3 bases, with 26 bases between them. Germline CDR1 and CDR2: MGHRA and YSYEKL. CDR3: CASSQRTGRWTSRDYEQYF. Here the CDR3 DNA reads TGCGCCAGCAGCCAAAGGACAGGACGCTGGACTAGCCGGGACTACGAGCAGTACTTC.

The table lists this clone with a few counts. The CDR3 sequence is CASSSVGSGTGELFF. The DNA of the CDR3 is TGTGCCAGCAGTTCCGTGGGATCGGGGACCGGGGAGCTGTTTTTT. V is TRBV9 and J is TRBJ2-2, with a possible D match to TRBD2 (5 bases). Germline CDR1 is SGDLS and CDR2 is YYNGEE. V gave up 5 bases and J gave up 5 bases, with 16 bases separating them. CDR3 size: 15 residues. Together with reference TRBV9 and TRBJ2-2, the CDR3 gives the full variable domain: DSGVTQTPKHLITATGQRVTLRCSPRSGDLSVYWYQQSLDQGLQFLIQYYNGEERAKGNILERFSAQQFPDLHSELNLSSLELGDSALYFCASSSVGSGTGELFFGEGSRLTVL.

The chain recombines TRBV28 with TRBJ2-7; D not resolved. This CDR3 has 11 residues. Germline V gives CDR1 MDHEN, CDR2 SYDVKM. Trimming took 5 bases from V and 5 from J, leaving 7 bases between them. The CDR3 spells CASSDWDEQYF. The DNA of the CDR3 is TGTGCCAGCAGTGACTGGGACGAGCAGTACTTC.

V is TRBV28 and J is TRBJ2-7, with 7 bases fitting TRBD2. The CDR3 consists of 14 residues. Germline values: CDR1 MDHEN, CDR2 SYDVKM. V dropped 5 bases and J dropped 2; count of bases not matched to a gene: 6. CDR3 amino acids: CASSIERGPYEQYF. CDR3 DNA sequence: TGTGCCAGCAGTATAGAGCGGGGACCCTACGAGCAGTACTTC.

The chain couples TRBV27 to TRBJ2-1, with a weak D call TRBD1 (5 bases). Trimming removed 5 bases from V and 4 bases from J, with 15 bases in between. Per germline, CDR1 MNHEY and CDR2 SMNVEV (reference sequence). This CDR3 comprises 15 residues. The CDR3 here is CASSTGRVGYNEQFF. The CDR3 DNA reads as TGTGCCAGCAGTACAGGACGAGTGGGATACAATGAGCAGTTCTTC.

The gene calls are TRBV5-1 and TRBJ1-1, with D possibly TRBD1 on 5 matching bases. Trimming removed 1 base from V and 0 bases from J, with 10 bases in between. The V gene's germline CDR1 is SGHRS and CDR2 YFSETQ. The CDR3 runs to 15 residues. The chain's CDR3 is CASSLIPGMNTEAFF. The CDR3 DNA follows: TGCGCCAGCAGCTTGATCCCAGGGATGAACACTGAAGCTTTCTTT.

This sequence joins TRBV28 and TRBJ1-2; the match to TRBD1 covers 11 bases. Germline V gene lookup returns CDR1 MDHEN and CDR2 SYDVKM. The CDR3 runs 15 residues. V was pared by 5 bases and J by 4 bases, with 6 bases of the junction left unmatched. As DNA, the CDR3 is TGTGCCAGCAGTACCCCAGGACAGGGGGCCTATGGCTACACCTTC. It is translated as CASSTPGQGAYGYTF.

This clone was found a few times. Written as DNA, the CDR3 is TGCGCCAGCAGCTCCGTCGGGGAGGGCACTGAAGCTTTCTTT. It is translated as CASSSVGEGTEAFF. The rearrangement joins TRBV4-3 to TRBJ1-1; D gene ambiguous. The CDR3 has 14 amino acids. Germline V CDR1 and CDR2: LGHNA, YSLEER. The V and J ends lost 5 bases and 4 bases respectively, with 14 bases between them.

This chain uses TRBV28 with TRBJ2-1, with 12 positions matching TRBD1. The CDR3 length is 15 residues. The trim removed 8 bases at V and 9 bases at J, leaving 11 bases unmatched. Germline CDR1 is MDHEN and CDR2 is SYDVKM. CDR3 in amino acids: CASASAGTGGSEQFF. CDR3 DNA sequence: TGTGCCAGCGCCTCAGCCGGGACAGGGGGCAGTGAGCAGTTCTTC.

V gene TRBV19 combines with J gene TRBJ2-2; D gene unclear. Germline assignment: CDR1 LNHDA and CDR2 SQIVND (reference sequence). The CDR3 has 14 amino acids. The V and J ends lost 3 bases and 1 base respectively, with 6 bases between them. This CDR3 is CASSMIGNTGELFF. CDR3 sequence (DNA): TGTGCCAGTAGTATGATCGGGAACACCGGGGAGCTGTTTTTT.

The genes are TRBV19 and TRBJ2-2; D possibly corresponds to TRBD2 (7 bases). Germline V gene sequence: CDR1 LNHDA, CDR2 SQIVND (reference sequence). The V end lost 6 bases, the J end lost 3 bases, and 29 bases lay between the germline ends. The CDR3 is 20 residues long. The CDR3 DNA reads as TGTGCCAGTAGGCGTGAAGCGGGACAACTTTCTCCCGGGGACACCGGGGAGCTGTTTTTT. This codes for CASRREAGQLSPGDTGELFF.

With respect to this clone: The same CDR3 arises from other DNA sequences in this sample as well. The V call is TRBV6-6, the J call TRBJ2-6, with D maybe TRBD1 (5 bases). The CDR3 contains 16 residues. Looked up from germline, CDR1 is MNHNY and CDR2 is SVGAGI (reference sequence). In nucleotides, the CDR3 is TGTGCTAGCCAACCTCGGAAGGGGCGTGGGGCCAACGTCCTGACTTTC. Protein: CASQPRKGRGANVLTF.

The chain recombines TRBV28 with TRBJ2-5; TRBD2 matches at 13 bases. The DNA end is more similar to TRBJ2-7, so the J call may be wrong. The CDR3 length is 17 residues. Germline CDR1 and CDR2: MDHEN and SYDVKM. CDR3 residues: CASSSGLAGEQGVEQYF. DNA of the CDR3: TGTGCCAGCAGTTCAGGACTAGCGGGGGAACAGGGGGTCGAGCAGTACTTC.

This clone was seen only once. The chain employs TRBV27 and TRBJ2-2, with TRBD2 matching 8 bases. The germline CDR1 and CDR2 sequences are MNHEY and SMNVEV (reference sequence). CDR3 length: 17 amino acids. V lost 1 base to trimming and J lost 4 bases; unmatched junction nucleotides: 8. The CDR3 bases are TGTGCCAGCAGTTTATTCGCGGGACTAGTCTCCACCGGGGAGCTGTTTTTT. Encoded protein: CASSLFAGLVSTGELFF.

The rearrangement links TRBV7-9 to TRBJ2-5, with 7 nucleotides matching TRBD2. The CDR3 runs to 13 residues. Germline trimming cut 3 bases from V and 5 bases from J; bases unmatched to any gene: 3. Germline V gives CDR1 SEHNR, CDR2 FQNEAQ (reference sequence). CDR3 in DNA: TGTGCCAGCAGCTTCGGACTAGGGGAGACCCAGTACTTC. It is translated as CASSFGLGETQYF. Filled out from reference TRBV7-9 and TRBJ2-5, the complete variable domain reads DTGVSQNPRHKITKRGQNVTFRCDPISEHNRLYWYRQTLGQGPEFLTYFQNEAQLEKSRLLSDRFSAERPKGSFSTLEIQRTEQGDSAMYLCASSFGLGETQYFGPGTRLLVL.

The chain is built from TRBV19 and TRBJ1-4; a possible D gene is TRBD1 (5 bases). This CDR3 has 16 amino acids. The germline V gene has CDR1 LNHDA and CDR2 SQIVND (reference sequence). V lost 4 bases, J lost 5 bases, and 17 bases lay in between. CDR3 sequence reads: CASSTQAVGGNEKLFF. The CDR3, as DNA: TGTGCCAGTAGTACGCAGGCCGTCGGGGGAAATGAAAAACTGTTTTTT.

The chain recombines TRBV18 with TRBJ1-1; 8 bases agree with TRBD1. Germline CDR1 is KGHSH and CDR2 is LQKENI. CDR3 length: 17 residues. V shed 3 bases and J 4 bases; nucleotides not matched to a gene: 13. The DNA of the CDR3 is TGTGCCAGCTCACCCCACAATCTCAGGGGGCTTGGCACTGAAGCTTTCTTT. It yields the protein CASSPHNLRGLGTEAFF.

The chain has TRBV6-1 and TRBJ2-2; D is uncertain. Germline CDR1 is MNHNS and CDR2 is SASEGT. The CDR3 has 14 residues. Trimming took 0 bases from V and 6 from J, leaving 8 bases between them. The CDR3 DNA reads TGTGCCAGCAGTGAAGCGGCGGTCGCCGGGGAGCTGTTTTTT. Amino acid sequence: CASSEAAVAGELFF.

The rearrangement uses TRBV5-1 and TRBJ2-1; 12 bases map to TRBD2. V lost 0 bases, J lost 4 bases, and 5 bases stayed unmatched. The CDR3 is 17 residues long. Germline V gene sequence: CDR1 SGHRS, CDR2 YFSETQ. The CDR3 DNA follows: TGCGCCAGCAGCTTGGGACTAGCGGGGGACCTTTACAATGAGCAGTTCTTC. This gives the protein CASSLGLAGDLYNEQFF.